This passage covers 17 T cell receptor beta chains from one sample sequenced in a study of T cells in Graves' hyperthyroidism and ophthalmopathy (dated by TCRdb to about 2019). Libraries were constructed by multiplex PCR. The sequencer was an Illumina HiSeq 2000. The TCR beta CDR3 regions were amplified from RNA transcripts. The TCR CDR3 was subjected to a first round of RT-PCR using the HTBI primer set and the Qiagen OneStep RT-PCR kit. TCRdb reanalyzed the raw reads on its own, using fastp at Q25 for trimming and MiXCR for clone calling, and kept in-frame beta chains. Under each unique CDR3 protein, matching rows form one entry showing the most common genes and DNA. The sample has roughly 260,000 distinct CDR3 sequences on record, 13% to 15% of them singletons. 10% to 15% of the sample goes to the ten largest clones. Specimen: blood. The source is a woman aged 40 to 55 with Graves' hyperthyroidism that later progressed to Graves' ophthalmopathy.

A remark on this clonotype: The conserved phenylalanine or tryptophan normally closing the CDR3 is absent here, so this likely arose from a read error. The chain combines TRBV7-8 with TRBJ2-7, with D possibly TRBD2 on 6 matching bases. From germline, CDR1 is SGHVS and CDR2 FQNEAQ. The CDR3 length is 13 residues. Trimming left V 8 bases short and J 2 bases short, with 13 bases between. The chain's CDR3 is CASGLGSPYEQYL. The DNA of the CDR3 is TGTGCCAGCGGACTCGGGAGTCCCTACGAGCAGTACCTC.

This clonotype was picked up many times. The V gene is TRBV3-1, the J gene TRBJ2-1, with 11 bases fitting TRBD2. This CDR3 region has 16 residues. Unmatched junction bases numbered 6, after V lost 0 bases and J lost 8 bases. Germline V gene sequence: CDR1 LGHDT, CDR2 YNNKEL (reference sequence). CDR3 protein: CASSQEGLAGGHEQFF. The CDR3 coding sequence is TGTGCCAGCAGCCAAGAAGGGCTAGCGGGAGGACATGAGCAGTTCTTC.

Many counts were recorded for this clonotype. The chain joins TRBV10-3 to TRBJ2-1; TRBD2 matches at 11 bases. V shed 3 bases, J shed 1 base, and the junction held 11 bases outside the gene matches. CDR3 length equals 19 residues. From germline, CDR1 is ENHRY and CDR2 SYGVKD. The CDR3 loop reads CAISDVEGLAVKSYNEQFF. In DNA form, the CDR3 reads TGTGCCATCAGTGACGTAGAGGGACTAGCGGTCAAATCCTACAATGAGCAGTTCTTC.

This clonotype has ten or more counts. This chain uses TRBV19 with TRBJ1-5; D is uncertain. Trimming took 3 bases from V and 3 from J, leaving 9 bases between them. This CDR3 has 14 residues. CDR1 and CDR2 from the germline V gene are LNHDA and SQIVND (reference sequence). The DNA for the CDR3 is TGTGCCAGTAGTATCCGGGCCCTCAATCAGCCCCAGCATTTT. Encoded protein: CASSIRALNQPQHF.

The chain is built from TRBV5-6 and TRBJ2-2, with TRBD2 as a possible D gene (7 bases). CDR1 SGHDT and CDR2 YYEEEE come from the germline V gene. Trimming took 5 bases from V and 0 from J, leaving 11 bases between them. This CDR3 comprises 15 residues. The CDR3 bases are TGTGCCAGCAGAGGGGGGGGGGCGAACACCGGGGAGCTGTTTTTT. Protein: CASRGGGANTGELFF.

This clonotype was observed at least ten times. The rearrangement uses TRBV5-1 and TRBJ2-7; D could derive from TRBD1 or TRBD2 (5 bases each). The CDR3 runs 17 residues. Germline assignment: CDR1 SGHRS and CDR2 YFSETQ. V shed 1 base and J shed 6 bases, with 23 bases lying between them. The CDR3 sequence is CASSLPTGTLLMGEQYF. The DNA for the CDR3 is TGCGCCAGCAGCTTGCCAACCGGGACGCTGCTTATGGGCGAGCAGTACTTC.

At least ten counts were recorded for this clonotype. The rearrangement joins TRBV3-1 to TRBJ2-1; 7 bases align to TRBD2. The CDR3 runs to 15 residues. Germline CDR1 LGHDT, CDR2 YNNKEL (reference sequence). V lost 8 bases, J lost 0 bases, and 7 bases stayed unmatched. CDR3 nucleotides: TGTGCCAGCGGAAGCGCGGGAGCCTCCTACAATGAGCAGTTCTTC. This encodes CASGSAGASYNEQFF.

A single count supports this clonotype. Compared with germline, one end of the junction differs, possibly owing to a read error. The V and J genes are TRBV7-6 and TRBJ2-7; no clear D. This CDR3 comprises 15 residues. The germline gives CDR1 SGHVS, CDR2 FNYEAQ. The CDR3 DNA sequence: TGTGCCAGCAGCTTAGCGGGTGGGGTTACCTACGAGCAGTGCTTC. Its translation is CASSLAGGVTYEQCF.

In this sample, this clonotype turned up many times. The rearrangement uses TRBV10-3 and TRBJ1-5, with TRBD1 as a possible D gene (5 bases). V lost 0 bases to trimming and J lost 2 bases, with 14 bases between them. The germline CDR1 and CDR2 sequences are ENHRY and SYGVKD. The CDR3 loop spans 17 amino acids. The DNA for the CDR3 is TGTGCCATCAGTGAGTCGAAGCAAGGCAGGGGCAATCAGCCCCAGCATTTT. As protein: CAISESKQGRGNQPQHF.

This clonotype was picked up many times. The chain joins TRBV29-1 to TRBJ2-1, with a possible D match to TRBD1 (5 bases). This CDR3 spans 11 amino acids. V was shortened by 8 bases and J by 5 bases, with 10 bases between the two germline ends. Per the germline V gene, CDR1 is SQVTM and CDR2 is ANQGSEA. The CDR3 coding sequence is TGCAGCCCCAGGGTAAACAATGAGCAGTTCTTC. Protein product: CSPRVNNEQFF.

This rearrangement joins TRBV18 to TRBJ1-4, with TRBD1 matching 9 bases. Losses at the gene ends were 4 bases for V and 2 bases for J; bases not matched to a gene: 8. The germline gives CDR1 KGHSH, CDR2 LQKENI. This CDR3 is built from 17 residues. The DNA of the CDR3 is TGTGCCAGCTCACAGTCCCGGGACAGGGCGACTAATGAAAAACTGTTTTTT. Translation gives CASSQSRDRATNEKLFF.

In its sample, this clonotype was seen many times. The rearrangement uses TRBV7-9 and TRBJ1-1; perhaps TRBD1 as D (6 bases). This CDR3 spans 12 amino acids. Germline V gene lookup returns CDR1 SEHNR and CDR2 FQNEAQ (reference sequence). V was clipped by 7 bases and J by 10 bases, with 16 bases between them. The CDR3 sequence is CASTGDEGVAFF. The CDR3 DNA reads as TGTGCCAGCACAGGGGACGAAGGGGTAGCTTTCTTT.

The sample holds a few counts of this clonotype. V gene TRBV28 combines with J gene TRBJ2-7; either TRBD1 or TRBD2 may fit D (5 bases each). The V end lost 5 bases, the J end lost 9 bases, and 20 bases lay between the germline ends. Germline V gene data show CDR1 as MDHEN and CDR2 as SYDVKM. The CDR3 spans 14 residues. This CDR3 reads CASSGSGADEGQYF. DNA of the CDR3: TGTGCCAGCAGTGGTTCCGGGGCAGACGAAGGGCAGTACTTC.

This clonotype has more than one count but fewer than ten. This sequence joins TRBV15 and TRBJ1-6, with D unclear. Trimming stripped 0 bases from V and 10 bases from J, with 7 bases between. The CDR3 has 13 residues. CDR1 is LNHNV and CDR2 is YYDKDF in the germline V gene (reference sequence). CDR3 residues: CATSRDRGSPLHF. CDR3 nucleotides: TGTGCCACCAGCAGAGATCGCGGCTCACCCCTCCACTTT. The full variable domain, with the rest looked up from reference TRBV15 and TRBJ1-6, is DAMVIQNPRYQVTQFGKPVTLSCSQTLNHNVMYWYQQKSSQAPKLLFHYYDKDFNNEADTPDNFQSRRPNTSFCFLDIRSPGLGDTAMYLCATSRDRGSPLHFGNGTRLTVT.

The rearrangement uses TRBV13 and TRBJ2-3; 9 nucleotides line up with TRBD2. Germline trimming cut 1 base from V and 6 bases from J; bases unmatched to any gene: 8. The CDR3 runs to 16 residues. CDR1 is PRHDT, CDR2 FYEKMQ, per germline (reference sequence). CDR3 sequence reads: CASSLEFIAGGDTQYF. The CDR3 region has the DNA TGTGCCAGCAGCTTAGAATTTATCGCGGGGGGGGATACGCAGTATTTT.

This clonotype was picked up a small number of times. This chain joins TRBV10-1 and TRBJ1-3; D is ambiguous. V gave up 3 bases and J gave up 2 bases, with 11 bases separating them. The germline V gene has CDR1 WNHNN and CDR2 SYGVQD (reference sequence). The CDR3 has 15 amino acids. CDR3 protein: CASSDGGLAGNTIYF. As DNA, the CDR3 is TGCGCCAGCAGTGATGGTGGGTTGGCTGGAAACACCATATATTTT.

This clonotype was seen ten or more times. The CDR3 DNA reads TGTGCCAGCAGTGGAAATCGCGAACTCCGCAATGAGCAGTTCTTC. The encoded protein is CASSGNRELRNEQFF. This chain connects TRBV28 to TRBJ2-1; D unresolved. Germline values: CDR1 MDHEN, CDR2 SYDVKM. The CDR3 runs 15 residues. V shed 5 bases and J shed 6 bases, with 17 bases lying between them.